The source of this T cell receptor beta chain is a study of long-term antiretroviral therapy in people with HIV (dated by TCRdb to about 2022). At the level of the whole study: The earliest samples were collected about a decade before the 2015 WHO recommendation for immediate ART, when ART was typically delayed until CD4 counts fell. The cohort contributed about 200 cryopreserved PBMC samples from fewer than 35 adults with confirmed HIV infection, collected serially over a mean of approximately six years (range 1-12). A retrospective serial study tested whether changes in peripheral blood TRB repertoire composition and diversity were associated with ART initiation and durable HIV suppression. Among the approximately 32 participants with HIV, about 11 were female. No cross-contamination during QIAcube processing was seen in test extractions of a monoclonal T-cell line run alongside a few dozen polyclonal samples. The paper as a whole reports these results and caveats: Unsorted PBMC were profiled instead of sorted CD4+ and CD8+ T cells because pre-ART samples had limited cell numbers. At every time point, the repertoire was dominated by expanded TRB clones first identified before ART initiation, although this dominance fluctuated and, in many PLHIV, declined after ART. No data were available on ART adherence, viral resistance or therapy changes, limiting inferences about post-ART repertoire changes. Narrower CDR3 length ranges were observed in HIV repertoires than in controls, and an antigen-experienced repertoire with only a slight naive shift after ART was suggested by the network structure. Starting ART was linked to a significant rise in TRB diversity, yet even after long-term ART the diversity remained significantly lower than in transplant donor controls. The samples were dated from about 2004 to 2017, and the ART regimens that were used may be less effective than current ART regimens. Owing to limited PBMC availability, only the TCR beta chain was sequenced, without alpha chain pairing.

Sequencing of the TRB variable region was done with the immunoSEQ hsTCRB v3.0 assay at survey level resolution. The target sequencing depth for TRB was about 40,000-50,000 T-cell genomes per sample. An Illumina MiSeq with a v3 150-cycle kit was used to sequence the pooled TRB libraries. The paper's data handling went like this. Analysis of repertoires was carried out in R inside a reproducible Nextflow workflow spanning QC, data transformation and analysis. LymphoSeq2, an R package for AIRR-Seq data exploration, was used to implement custom analyses. Four samples yielding fewer than 5000 total TRB sequences were excluded, leaving about 190 analyzed HIV repertoires. Among the 170 to 200 retained HIV repertoires, about 57 were collected before ART initiation and roughly 130 were collected after ART initiation. Repertoires were downsampled to 5000 TRB nucleotide sequences, with summary statistics averaged over 100 downsampling iterations. TRB sequences were retained for analysis only if CDR3 regions of at least seven amino acids were present. Diversity was measured with a Shannon entropy-derived clonality score and the Gini coefficient. In the repertoire networks, any two of the top 5000 CDR3 amino acid sequences were connected whenever the two sequences differed by an edit distance of one. GLIPH2 predicted antigen specificity groups and MHC restriction for TRB CDR3 amino acid sequences. To flag known CMV, EBV, HIV or tissue antigen associations, CDR3 amino acid sequences were matched against VDJdb and McPAS-TCR. Pre-ART, post-ART and control groups were compared with Wilcoxon signed-rank tests and Holm-Bonferroni correction. The immuneACCESS repertoire file appears here via TCRdb, limited to in-frame rearrangements. These files lack a portion of the clones; in checked studies, under half of the deficit traces to unresolved V genes, and the cause of the others is not known. The DNA was the basis for D and trimming; V, J and clone size are from that table. A total of tens of thousands of clones appear in this sample, 85% to 90% of them only once. Clones ranked in the top ten supply under 5.5% of the sample.

The cysteine opens and the phenylalanine closes a CDR3 of 13 amino acids. Of all the DNA, just the CDR3 is kept, 39 bases in frame from base 1. Reading the germline V gene (reference sequence) gives CDR1 SEHNR and CDR2 FQNEAQ. Cut back by 2 bases and 7 bases, the V and J ends lie 8 bases apart. On this clone: This receptor's antigen is unknown. Per-base qualities were not stored, and no clone one base away is much larger.

Inclusion was restricted to participants for whom at least one PBMC sample before ART initiation and at least two post-ART samples were available. All participants with HIV were treated in the United States of America. Before DNA extraction, cryopreserved samples of about 1-10 million PBMC were thawed and washed. At the time of the earliest PBMC sample, participants with HIV were aged between roughly 20 and 60 years. PBMC samples were contributed by each participant from 1-4 timepoints before ART initiation and 2-8 timepoints after ART initiation, with a median of 7 samples. Serial HIV viral load, CD4+ T-cell count, ART history and demographic data were obtained for every participant. Genomic DNA was extracted from unsorted PBMC with a Qiagen kit on a QIAcube, processed in batches of 12 samples.

The sequencing here drew on unsorted PBMCs, taken about 4.5 years after starting antiretroviral therapy. The sequence derives from a man in his thirties or forties with HIV. The rearrangement combines TRBV7-9 with TRBJ2-2; confidence is insufficient to name the D gene. CDR3 reads: CASSLIQDGELFF. The bases read TGTGCCAGCAGCTTAATTCAGGACGGGGAGCTGTTTTTT.